This T cell receptor beta chain was observed in a study of Ad26.COV2.S vaccination and SARS-CoV-2 variants (dated by TCRdb to about 2021). About the full investigation: Vaccine-arm donors were drawn from COV1001, a multicentre, randomized, double-blind, placebo-controlled phase I-IIa trial of Ad26.COV2.S in healthy adults. Ad26.COV2.S was administered intramuscularly at a dose of 5x10^10 or 1x10^11 viral particles, either as one shot or as two shots given 56 days apart. A total of 32 samples were included in the TCR-sequenced set, comprising roughly 20 Ad26.COV2.S vaccine recipients, 5 placebo recipients and 8 SARS-CoV-2 convalescent individuals. Sequencing of the TCRbeta repertoire served to evaluate the specificity and breadth of SARS-CoV-2-reactive T cell receptors following Ad26.COV2.S vaccination. Trial participants were randomized into five groups of five: low-dose or high-dose Ad26.COV2.S given once or twice, or placebo on both occasions. Blinding of investigators to trial group allocation was maintained during experiments and outcome assessment. Broad study findings and their caveats: The study was not powered to compare responses between vaccine doses or regimens. After vaccination, spike-specific CD8+ and CD4+ T cell responses were reported to show substantial breadth. It was noted by the authors that total T cell responses may have been underestimated by the TCR breadth and depth analyses. Ad26.COV2.S recipients had higher spike-specific TCR breadth than placebo recipients (P = 0.0014). Non-spike TCR breadth was comparable between vaccine and placebo recipients, consistent with the vaccine containing only spike.

The junction carries 4 bases between V and J, which are trimmed by 6 bases and 1 base respectively. CDR1 SNHLY and CDR2 FYNNEI are derived from the germline V gene. The CDR3 goes from the cysteine to the phenylalanine over 13 residues. Left in the record is the CDR3 DNA by itself, 39 bases read in frame from the first base. About this clone itself: Its antigen has not been determined. The sample holds no much larger clone one base away, and base qualities are not on file.

The immunoSEQ Assay was the method used to sequence TCRbeta CDR3 regions. After extraction, genomic DNA underwent amplification by bias-controlled multiplex PCR, followed by high-throughput sequencing. The study's processing was this. Collapsing and filtering of sequences were performed to quantify the absolute abundance of each unique TCRbeta CDR3 region. Usable DNA was measured by amplifying reference genes present in all nucleated cells, and TCRbeta template counts were normalized to that usable DNA to estimate T cell fraction. Repertoire TCRs were annotated as SARS-CoV-2-specific when V gene, CDR3 amino acid sequence and J gene were exactly matched to a known reactive TCR set. The reference SARS-CoV-2 TCR set came from MIRA and was filtered for enrichment in COVID-19-positive ImmuneCODE repertoires, removing public or cross-reactive TCRs. Drawing on the MIRA antigens, annotated TCRs were analysed further at the level of specific ORF or position within ORF. Breadth was defined as the number of annotated unique rearrangements divided by the total number of unique productive rearrangements, and depth was defined as the summed frequency of the annotated unique rearrangements. Two-sided Wilcoxon rank-sum tests were applied when comparing TCR breadth between groups. Drawn from immuneACCESS, this table holds only the in-frame rearrangements with V and J called that TCRdb kept. Clones are partly lost; checked studies trace under half to an unresolved V gene and leave the rest unexplained. V and J calls plus clone size are reproduced from that table; the DNA served to infer D and trimming. This sample comprises approximately 480,000 clones, around 85% of them detected only once. The ten largest clones take up 10% to 15% of the sample.

The treatment or condition label of this sample denotes: roughly 18 received Ad26.COV2.S at low or high dose, single or two shots; 5 received placebo; per-sample allocation not given. For vaccine and placebo recipients, the sequenced repertoires came from samples collected on day 63 after the first injection. Cohort 1b enrolled 25 or so adults aged 18-55 years at a single site in Boston, USA, between 29 July and 7 August 2020. As a vaccine, Ad26.COV2.S was a replication-incompetent adenovirus type 26 vector that expressed a prefusion-stabilized SARS-CoV-2 spike protein derived from the original Wuhan strain.

This TCR came from a person aged 18 to 65 who received the Ad26.COV2.S COVID-19 vaccine or a placebo. The sample was peripheral blood, taken in a trial of Ad26.COV2.S vaccine versus placebo. The sequence joins TRBV2 to TRBJ2-6; no confident D gene assignment can be made. The CDR3 sequence is CASRASGANVLTF. The nucleotide sequence reads as follows: TGTGCCAGCAGGGCGTCTGGGGCCAACGTCCTGACTTTC.